One and the same sample provided the 18 T cell receptor beta chains below, sequenced in a study of CD8 T cells in ankylosing spondylitis. Study-wide results and caveats: Within ankylosing spondylitis blood, a TCR beta motif made up of seven or eight highly homologous variants appeared to be characteristic.

No antigens are known for them. TCRdb re-analysed the 5' RACE reads in MiXCR, keeping a single row per CDR3 protein. The sample has fewer than 650,000 distinct CDR3 sequences; more than 9.5% are singletons. What was sequenced was blood, either unsorted or a sorted T cell fraction (not recorded which). These receptors all come from a male donor with ankylosing spondylitis.

This clonotype was counted only a few times. This chain joins TRBV19 and TRBJ2-5; D is undetermined. V dropped 3 bases and J dropped 4 bases, with 12 bases sitting between them. CDR3 size: 14 residues. Germline V gene sequence: CDR1 LNHDA, CDR2 SQIVND (reference sequence). Here the CDR3 reads CASSIDTQVETQYF. The CDR3 region has the DNA TGTGCCAGTAGTATCGACACCCAAGTAGAGACCCAGTACTTC.

The rearrangement uses TRBV5-1 and TRBJ2-5; 8 bases line up with TRBD2. The CDR3 sequence is 16 residues long. V gave up 3 bases and J gave up 2 bases; unmatched junction bases: 9. CDR1 SGHRS and CDR2 YFSETQ come from the germline V gene. In DNA form, the CDR3 reads TGCGCCAGCAGCTGGACGAGCGGGAGTAGGCAAGAGACCCAGTACTTC. Its translation is CASSWTSGSRQETQYF. Complete variable domain (other parts from reference TRBV5-1 and TRBJ2-5): KAGVTQTPRYLIKTRGQQVTLSCSPISGHRSVSWYQQTPGQGLQFLFEYFSETQRNKGNFPGRFSGRQFSNSRSEMNVSTLELGDSALYLCASSWTSGSRQETQYFGPGTRLLVL.

This clonotype was seen more than once but under ten times. The chain links TRBV4-1 to TRBJ1-1; perhaps TRBD1 as D (5 bases). CDR1 is MGHRA and CDR2 is YSYEKL in the germline V gene. CDR3 length: 15 residues. V lost 3 bases to trimming and J lost 4 bases, with 15 bases between them. The CDR3 reads CASSQAFRDATEAFF. The CDR3 coding sequence is TGCGCCAGCAGCCAGGCTTTTCGGGACGCCACTGAAGCTTTCTTT.

This clonotype was seen a handful of times. This chain joins TRBV20-1 and TRBJ2-2, with 12 bases fitting TRBD2. Looked up from germline, CDR1 is DFQATT and CDR2 is SNEGSKA (reference sequence). This CDR3 has 16 residues. V shed 5 bases and J 7 bases; nucleotides not matched to a gene: 11. The DNA for the CDR3 is TGCAGTGCTCCCCGGGCTAGCGGGAGGGCGGTCGGGGAGCTGTTTTTT. This sequence encodes CSAPRASGRAVGELFF.

The gene calls are TRBV4-2 and TRBJ2-7, with D perhaps matching TRBD1 (5 bases). The CDR3 length is 15 residues. Germline CDR1 reads LGHNA; CDR2 reads YNFKEQ. V was cut by 0 bases and J by 0 bases, with 9 bases left in between. The CDR3 is CASSQDLGDSYEQYF. CDR3 nucleotides: TGTGCCAGCAGCCAAGACTTAGGGGACTCCTACGAGCAGTACTTC.

This clonotype has a handful of counts. The chain carries TRBV12-3 or TRBV12-4 and TRBJ2-7; 15 nucleotides agree with TRBD2. The V gene end was trimmed by 5 bases and the J gene end by 3 bases; junction bases not matched to a gene: 8. The CDR3 covers 17 residues. DNA for the CDR3: TGTGCCAGCAGTGGAGGACTAGCGGGAGGGAATTTCTACGAGCAGTACTTC. Its protein product is CASSGGLAGGNFYEQYF.

This clonotype was detected only a few times. The V gene is TRBV7-8, the J gene TRBJ2-1; 10 nucleotides agree with TRBD2. This CDR3 comprises 17 residues. CDR1 and CDR2 from the germline V gene are SGHVS and FQNEAQ. The junction had 11 bases not matched to a gene; V was cut back by 1 base and J by 8 bases. The CDR3 DNA follows: TGTGCCAGCAGCTTAGTAATGGCTAGCGGGAGTGTCGATGAGCAGTTCTTC. The encoded protein is CASSLVMASGSVDEQFF.

This chain links TRBV28 with TRBJ1-5, with a possible D match to TRBD1 (6 bases). Trimming pared 5 bases from V and 3 bases from J, leaving 14 bases between. The CDR3 consists of 15 residues. Germline V gene lookup returns CDR1 MDHEN and CDR2 SYDVKM. This CDR3 reads CASSMRSGVNQPQHF. The CDR3 DNA is TGTGCCAGCAGTATGAGGTCAGGGGTCAATCAGCCCCAGCATTTT.

This clonotype has more than one count but fewer than ten. A read error may account for a junction end that differs from germline. The DNA for the CDR3 is TGCAGTGCTTCTAGCGGGAGAGGGAACCCCGGGGAGCTGTTTTTT. Translated, it gives CSASSGRGNPGELFF. The chain couples TRBV20-1 to TRBJ2-2, with TRBD2 matching 10 bases. This CDR3 region has 15 residues. Germline V gene sequence: CDR1 DFQATT, CDR2 SNEGSKA (reference sequence).

This clonotype appeared a few times. The rearrangement uses TRBV4-1 and TRBJ1-2, with TRBD1 matching over 10 bases. Germline CDR1 MGHRA, CDR2 YSYEKL. V trimming: 4 bases; J trimming: 3 bases; junction bases outside the gene matches: 11. The CDR3 spans 17 residues. The CDR3: CASSPKDGTGEYYGYTF. The CDR3 DNA is TGCGCCAGCAGCCCAAAAGACGGGACAGGGGAGTACTATGGCTACACCTTC.

This clonotype showed up many times. The chain links TRBV7-2 to TRBJ2-1; D gene unclear. CDR3 length: 16 amino acids. Germline V gene sequence: CDR1 SGHTA, CDR2 FQGNSA. Trimming took 0 bases from V and 0 from J, leaving 9 bases between them. The CDR3: CASSLATSLSYNEQFF. The CDR3 nucleotides are TGTGCCAGCAGCTTAGCCACCTCCCTCTCCTACAATGAGCAGTTCTTC.

This clonotype appeared many times. The chain joins TRBV7-2 to TRBJ2-1; possibly TRBD2 for D (7 bases). CDR1 SGHTA and CDR2 FQGNSA come from the germline V gene. V lost 4 bases and J lost 12, with 13 bases in between. This CDR3 has 12 residues. The CDR3 reads CASSSTSRGQFF. The CDR3 region has the DNA TGTGCCAGCAGCTCGACTAGCAGGGGGCAGTTCTTC.

This clonotype has at least ten counts. This sequence joins TRBV5-1 and TRBJ2-3, with 8 bases identical to TRBD2. Trimming at V came to 3 bases and at J to 5 bases, leaving 5 bases not matched to a gene. Germline V lookup: CDR1 SGHRS, CDR2 YFSETQ. The CDR3 loop spans 14 amino acids. CDR3 DNA sequence: TGCGCCAGCAGCTCGAGCGGGAGTGGAGATACGCAGTATTTT. This translates into CASSSSGSGDTQYF.

The rearrangement links TRBV6-4 to TRBJ2-3, with TRBD2 identical over 7 bases. With 6 bases clipped from V and 2 bases from J, the junction kept 8 bases outside the gene matches. The germline V gene has CDR1 MRHNA and CDR2 SNTAGT. CDR3 length: 15 amino acids. CDR3 protein: CASRASTSDTDTQYF. CDR3 bases: TGTGCCAGCAGAGCCTCTACTAGCGACACAGATACGCAGTATTTT.

The table lists this clonotype with many counts. This chain links TRBV29-1 with TRBJ1-2, with 9 bases identical to TRBD1. Germline loops: CDR1 SQVTM, CDR2 ANQGSEA. Trimming took 6 bases from V and 3 from J; bases not matched to a gene: 5. This CDR3 region has 13 residues. The CDR3 spells CSVGQGTDYGYTF. The CDR3 DNA reads as TGCAGCGTAGGACAGGGGACCGACTATGGCTACACCTTC.

The sample holds a few counts of this clonotype. The chain recombines TRBV5-1 with TRBJ2-3; 14 nucleotides agree with TRBD2. V was pared by 4 bases and J by 6 bases, with 7 bases of the junction left unmatched. In germline, CDR1 is SGHRS, CDR2 YFSETQ. The CDR3 contains 16 residues. The CDR3 DNA follows: TGCGCCAGCAGCACGGGACTAGCGGGAGCCGGGGATACGCAGTATTTT. It translates to CASSTGLAGAGDTQYF.

The chain joins TRBV27 to TRBJ1-6; no clear D gene. Trimming cost V 5 bases and J 7 bases, with 9 bases left between them. The CDR3 length is 13 residues. Germline loops: CDR1 MNHEY, CDR2 SMNVEV (reference sequence). The CDR3 region has the DNA TGTGCCAGCAGTAACCGAAGGAATTCACCCCTCCACTTT. Translated: CASSNRRNSPLHF.

This sequence joins TRBV11-2 and TRBJ2-7; TRBD2 agrees at 9 bases. The V and J ends lost 3 bases and 3 bases, in that order; junction bases with no gene match: 3. The CDR3 sequence is 14 residues long. Germline V gives CDR1 SGHAT, CDR2 FQNNGV. CDR3 sequence reads: CASSFAGGVYEQYV. DNA of the CDR3: TGTGCCAGCAGCTTCGCGGGAGGGGTCTACGAGCAGTACGTC.